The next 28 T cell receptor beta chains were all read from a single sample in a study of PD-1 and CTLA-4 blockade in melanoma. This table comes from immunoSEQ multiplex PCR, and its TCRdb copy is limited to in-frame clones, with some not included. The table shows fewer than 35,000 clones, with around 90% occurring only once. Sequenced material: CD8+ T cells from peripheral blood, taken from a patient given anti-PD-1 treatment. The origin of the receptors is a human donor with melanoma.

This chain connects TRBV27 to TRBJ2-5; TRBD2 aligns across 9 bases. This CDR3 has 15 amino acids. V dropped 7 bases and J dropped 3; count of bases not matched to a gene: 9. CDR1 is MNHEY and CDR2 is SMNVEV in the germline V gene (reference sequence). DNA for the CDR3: TGTGCCAGCAAGGCACTCGGCGGGGGGGAAGAGACCCAGTACTTC. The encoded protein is CASKALGGGEETQYF.

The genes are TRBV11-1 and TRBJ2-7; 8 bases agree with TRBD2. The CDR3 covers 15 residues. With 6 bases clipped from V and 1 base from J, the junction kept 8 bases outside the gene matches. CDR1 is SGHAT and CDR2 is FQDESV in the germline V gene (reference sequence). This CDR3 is CASSLGGGPSYEQYF. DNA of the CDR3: TGTGCCAGCAGTTTGGGCGGGGGGCCTTCCTACGAGCAGTACTTC.

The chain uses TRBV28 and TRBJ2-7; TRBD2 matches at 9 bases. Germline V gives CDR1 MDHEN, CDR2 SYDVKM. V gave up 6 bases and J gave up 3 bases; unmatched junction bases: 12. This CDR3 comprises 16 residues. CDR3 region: CASSPEGGGENYEQYF. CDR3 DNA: TGTGCCAGCAGCCCCGAGGGCGGGGGGGAGAACTACGAGCAGTACTTC.

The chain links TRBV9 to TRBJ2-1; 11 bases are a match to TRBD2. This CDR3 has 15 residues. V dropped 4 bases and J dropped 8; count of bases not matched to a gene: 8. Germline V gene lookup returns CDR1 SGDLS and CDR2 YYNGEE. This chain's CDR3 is CASSSGSGGAHEQFF. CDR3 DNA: TGTGCCAGCAGCTCCGGTAGCGGGGGGGCGCATGAGCAGTTCTTC.

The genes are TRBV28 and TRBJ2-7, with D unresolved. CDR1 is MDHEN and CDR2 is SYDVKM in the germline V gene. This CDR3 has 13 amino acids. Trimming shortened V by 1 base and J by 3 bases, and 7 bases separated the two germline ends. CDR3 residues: CASSLLEYYEQYF. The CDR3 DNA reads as TGTGCCAGCAGTTTATTGGAATACTACGAGCAGTACTTC.

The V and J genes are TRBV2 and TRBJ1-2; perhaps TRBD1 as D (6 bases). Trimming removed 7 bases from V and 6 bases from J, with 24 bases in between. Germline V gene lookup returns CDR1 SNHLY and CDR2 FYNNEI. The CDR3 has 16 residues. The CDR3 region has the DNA TGTGCCAGCACCCTTCGCCGGGACATCGGCGCTGATGGCTACACCTTC. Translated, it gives CASTLRRDIGADGYTF.

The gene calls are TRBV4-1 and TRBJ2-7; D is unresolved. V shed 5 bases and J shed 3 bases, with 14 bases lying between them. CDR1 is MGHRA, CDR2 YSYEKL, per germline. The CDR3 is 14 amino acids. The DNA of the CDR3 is TGCGCCAGCAGCGGCCGAAGTGGGGACTACGAGCAGTACTTC. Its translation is CASSGRSGDYEQYF.

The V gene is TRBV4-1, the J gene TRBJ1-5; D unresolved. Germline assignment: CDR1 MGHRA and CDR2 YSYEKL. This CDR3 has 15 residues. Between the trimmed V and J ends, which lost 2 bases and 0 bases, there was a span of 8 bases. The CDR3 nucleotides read TGCGCCAGCAGCCAATTGGGGAATAGCAATCAGCCCCAGCATTTT. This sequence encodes CASSQLGNSNQPQHF.

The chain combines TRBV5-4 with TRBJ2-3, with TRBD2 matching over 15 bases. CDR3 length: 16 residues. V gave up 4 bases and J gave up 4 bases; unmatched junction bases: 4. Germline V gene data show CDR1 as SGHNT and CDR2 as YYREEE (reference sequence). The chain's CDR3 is CASSPGLAGGPDTQYF. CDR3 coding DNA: TGTGCCAGCAGCCCGGGACTAGCGGGGGGACCAGATACGCAGTATTTT.

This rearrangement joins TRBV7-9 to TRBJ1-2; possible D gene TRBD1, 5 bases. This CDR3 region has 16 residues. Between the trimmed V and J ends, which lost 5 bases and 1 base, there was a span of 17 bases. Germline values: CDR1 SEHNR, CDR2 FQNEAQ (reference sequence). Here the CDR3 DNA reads TGTGCCAGCAGCACAGCCGGGGACGGGGGTAACTATGGCTACACCTTC. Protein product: CASSTAGDGGNYGYTF. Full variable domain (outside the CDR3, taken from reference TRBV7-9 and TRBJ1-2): DTGVSQNPRHKITKRGQNVTFRCDPISEHNRLYWYRQTLGQGPEFLTYFQNEAQLEKSRLLSDRFSAERPKGSFSTLEIQRTEQGDSAMYLCASSTAGDGGNYGYTFGSGTRLTVV.

The CDR3 here is CASSFEDEQFF. DNA of the CDR3: TGTGCCAGCAGCTTCGAAGATGAGCAGTTCTTC. V gene TRBV11-2 combines with J gene TRBJ2-1; D not resolved. This CDR3 has 11 residues. Germline CDR1 is SGHAT and CDR2 is FQNNGV. Trimming left V 3 bases short and J 8 bases short, with 5 bases between.

As DNA, the CDR3 is TGTGCCAGCAGTGCGCCCTCCGAGCAGTACTTC. Encoded protein: CASSAPSEQYF. The V gene is TRBV6-2 or TRBV6-3, the J gene TRBJ2-7; D is unresolved. CDR3 length: 11 amino acids. V lost 5 bases and J lost 6, with 8 bases in between. Per germline, CDR1 MNHEY and CDR2 SVGEGT.

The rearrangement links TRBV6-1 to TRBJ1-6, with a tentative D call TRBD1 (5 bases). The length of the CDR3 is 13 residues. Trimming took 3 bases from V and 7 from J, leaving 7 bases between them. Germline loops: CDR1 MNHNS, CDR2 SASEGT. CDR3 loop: CASSDRENSPLHF. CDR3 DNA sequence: TGTGCCAGCAGTGACAGGGAAAATTCACCCCTCCACTTT.

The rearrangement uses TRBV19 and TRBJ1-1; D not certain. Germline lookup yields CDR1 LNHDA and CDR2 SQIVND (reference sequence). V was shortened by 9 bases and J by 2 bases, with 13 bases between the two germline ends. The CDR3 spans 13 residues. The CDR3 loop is CASSHRYNTEAFF. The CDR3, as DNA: TGTGCCAGCTCCCACCGGTACAACACTGAAGCTTTCTTT.

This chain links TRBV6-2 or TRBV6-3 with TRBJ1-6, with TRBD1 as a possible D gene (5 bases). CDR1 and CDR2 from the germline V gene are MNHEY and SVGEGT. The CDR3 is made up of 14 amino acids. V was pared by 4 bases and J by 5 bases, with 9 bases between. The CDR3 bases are TGTGCCAGCAGTTGGGTGGGGGATAATTCACCCCTCCACTTT. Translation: CASSWVGDNSPLHF.

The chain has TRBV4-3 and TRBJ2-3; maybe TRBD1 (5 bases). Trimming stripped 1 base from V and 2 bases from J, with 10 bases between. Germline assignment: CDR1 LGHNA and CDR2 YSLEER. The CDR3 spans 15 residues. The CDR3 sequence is CASSQGIGVTDTQYF. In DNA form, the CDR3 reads TGCGCCAGCAGCCAAGGAATAGGGGTCACAGATACGCAGTATTTT.

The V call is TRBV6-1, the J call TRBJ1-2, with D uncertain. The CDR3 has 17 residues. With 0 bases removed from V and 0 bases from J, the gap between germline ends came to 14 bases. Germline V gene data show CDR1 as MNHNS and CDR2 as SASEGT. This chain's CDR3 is CASSEALLGEANYGYTF. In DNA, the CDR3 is TGTGCCAGCAGTGAAGCGCTTCTGGGCGAGGCTAACTATGGCTACACCTTC.

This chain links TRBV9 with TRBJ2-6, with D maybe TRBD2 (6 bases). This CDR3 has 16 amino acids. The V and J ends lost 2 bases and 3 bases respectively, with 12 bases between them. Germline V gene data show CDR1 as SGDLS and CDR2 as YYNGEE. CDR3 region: CASSVSGVGGANVLTF. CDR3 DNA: TGTGCCAGCAGCGTCTCGGGAGTTGGTGGGGCCAACGTCCTGACTTTC. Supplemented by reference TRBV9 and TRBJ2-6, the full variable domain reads DSGVTQTPKHLITATGQRVTLRCSPRSGDLSVYWYQQSLDQGLQFLIQYYNGEERAKGNILERFSAQQFPDLHSELNLSSLELGDSALYFCASSVSGVGGANVLTFGAGSRLTVL.

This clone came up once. The CDR3 region is CAWSVGPGNEQFF. The CDR3 bases are TGTGCCTGGAGTGTAGGGCCGGGCAATGAGCAGTTCTTC. The V and J genes are TRBV30 and TRBJ2-1; D is ambiguous. V lost 0 bases and J 6 bases, leaving 9 bases between the germline ends. Germline V gene data show CDR1 as GTSNPN and CDR2 as SVGIG (reference sequence). This CDR3 has 13 amino acids.

The CDR3 nucleotides are TGTGCCAGCAGCTTATCAGGCGGGGGCCCCACCGGGGAGCTGTTTTTT. Amino acids: CASSLSGGGPTGELFF. This chain connects TRBV7-9 to TRBJ2-2; TRBD2 might be the D (7 bases). V was clipped by 2 bases and J by 4 bases, with 14 bases between them. The germline gives CDR1 SEHNR, CDR2 FQNEAQ (reference sequence). The CDR3 has 16 residues. Full variable domain (outside the CDR3, taken from reference TRBV7-9 and TRBJ2-2): DTGVSQNPRHKITKRGQNVTFRCDPISEHNRLYWYRQTLGQGPEFLTYFQNEAQLEKSRLLSDRFSAERPKGSFSTLEIQRTEQGDSAMYLCASSLSGGGPTGELFFGEGSRLTVL.

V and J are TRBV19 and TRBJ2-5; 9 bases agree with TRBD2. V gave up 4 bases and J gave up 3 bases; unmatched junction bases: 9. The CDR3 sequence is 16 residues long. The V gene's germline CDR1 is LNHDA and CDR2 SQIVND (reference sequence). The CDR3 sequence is CASSTLSAGGKETQYF. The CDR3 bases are TGTGCCAGTAGTACCCTCTCAGCGGGGGGAAAAGAGACCCAGTACTTC.

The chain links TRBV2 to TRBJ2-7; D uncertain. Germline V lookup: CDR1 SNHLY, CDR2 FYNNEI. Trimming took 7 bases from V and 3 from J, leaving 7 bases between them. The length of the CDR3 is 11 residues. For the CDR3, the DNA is TGTGCCAGCACGCCCCACTACGAGCAGTACTTC. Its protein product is CASTPHYEQYF.

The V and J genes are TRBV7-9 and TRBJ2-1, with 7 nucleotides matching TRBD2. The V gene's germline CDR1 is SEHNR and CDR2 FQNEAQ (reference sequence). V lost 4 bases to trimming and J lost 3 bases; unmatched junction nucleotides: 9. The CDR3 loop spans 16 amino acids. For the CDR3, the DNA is TGTGCCAGCAGCTCAAGCGGGAAACAGAACTACAATGAGCAGTTCTTC. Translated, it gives CASSSSGKQNYNEQFF.

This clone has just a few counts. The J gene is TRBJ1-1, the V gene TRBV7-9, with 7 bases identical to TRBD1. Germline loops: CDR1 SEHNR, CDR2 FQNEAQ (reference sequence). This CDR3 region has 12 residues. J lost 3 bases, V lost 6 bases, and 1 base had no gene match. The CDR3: CASSTGDTEAFF. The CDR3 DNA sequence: TGTGCCAGCAGTACAGGGGACACTGAAGCTTTCTTT.

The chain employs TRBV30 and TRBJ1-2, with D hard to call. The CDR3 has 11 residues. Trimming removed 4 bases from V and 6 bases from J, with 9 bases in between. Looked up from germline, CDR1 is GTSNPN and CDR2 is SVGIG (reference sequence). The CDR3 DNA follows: TGTGCCTGGATTGGAAAGAATGGCTACACCTTC. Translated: CAWIGKNGYTF.

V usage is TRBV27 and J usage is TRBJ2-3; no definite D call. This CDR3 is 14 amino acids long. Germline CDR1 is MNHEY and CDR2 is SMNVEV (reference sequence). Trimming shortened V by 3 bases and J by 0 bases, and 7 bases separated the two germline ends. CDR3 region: CASSLSGSTDTQYF. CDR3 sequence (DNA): TGTGCCAGCAGTTTGTCAGGTAGCACAGATACGCAGTATTTT.

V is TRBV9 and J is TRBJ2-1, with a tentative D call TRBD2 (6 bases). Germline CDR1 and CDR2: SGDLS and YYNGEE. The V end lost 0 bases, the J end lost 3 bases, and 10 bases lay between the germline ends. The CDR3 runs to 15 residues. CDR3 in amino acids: CASSVGGEIYNEQFF. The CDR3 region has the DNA TGTGCCAGCAGCGTAGGGGGGGAGATCTACAATGAGCAGTTCTTC.

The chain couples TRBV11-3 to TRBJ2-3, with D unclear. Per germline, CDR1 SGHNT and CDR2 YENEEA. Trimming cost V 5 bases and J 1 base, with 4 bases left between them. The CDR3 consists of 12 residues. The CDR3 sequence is CASSRGTDTQYF. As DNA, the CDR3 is TGTGCCAGCAGCAGGGGCACAGATACGCAGTATTTT.